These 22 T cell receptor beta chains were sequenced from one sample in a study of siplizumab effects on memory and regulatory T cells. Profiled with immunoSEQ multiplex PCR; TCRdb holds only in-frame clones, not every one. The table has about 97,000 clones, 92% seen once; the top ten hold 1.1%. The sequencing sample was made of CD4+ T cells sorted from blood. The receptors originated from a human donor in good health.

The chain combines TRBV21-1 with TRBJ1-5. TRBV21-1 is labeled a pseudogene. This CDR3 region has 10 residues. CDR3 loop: CASGEQPQHF. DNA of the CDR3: TGTGCCAGCGGGGAACAGCCCCAGCATTTT.

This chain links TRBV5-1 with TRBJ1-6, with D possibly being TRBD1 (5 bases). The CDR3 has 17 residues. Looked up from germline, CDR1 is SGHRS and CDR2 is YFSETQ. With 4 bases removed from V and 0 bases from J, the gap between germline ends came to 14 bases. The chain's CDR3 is CASSKGTPSSYNSPLHF. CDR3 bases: TGCGCCAGCAGCAAAGGGACTCCCAGCTCCTATAATTCACCCCTCCACTTT.

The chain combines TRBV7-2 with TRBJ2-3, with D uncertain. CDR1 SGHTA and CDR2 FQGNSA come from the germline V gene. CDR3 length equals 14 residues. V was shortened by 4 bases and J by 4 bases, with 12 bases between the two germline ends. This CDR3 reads CASSSRRPSDTQYF. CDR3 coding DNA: TGTGCCAGCAGCTCCCGGCGCCCATCAGATACGCAGTATTTT.

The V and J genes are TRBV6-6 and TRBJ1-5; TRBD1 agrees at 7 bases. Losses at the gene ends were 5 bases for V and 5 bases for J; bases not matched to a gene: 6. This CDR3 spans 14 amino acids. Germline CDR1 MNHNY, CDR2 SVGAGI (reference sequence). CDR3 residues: CASSRTGDYQPQHF. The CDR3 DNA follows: TGTGCCAGCAGTAGGACAGGTGACTATCAGCCCCAGCATTTT.

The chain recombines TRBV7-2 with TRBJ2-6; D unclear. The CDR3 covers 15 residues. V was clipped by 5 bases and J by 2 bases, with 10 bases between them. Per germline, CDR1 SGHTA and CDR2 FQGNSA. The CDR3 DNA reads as TGTGCCAGCAGCCGTGCCGTCCCTGGGGCCAACGTCCTGACTTTC. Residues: CASSRAVPGANVLTF.

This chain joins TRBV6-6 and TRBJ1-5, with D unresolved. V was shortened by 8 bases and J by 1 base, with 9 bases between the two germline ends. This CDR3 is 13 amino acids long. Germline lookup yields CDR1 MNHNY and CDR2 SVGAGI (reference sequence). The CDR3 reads CASVVGSNQPQHF. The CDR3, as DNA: TGTGCCAGCGTCGTCGGGAGCAATCAGCCCCAGCATTTT.

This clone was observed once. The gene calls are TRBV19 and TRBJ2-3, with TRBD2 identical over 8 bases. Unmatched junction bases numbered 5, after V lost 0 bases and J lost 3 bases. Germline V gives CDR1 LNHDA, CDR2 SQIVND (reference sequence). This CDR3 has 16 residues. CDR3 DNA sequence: TGTGCCAGTAGTATAGACTTCGGGACTAGGACAGATACGCAGTATTTT. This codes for CASSIDFGTRTDTQYF. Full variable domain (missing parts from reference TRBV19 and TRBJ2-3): DGGITQSPKYLFRKEGQNVTLSCEQNLNHDAMYWYRQDPGQGLRLIYYSQIVNDFQKGDIAEGYSVSREKKESFPLTVTSAQKNPTAFYLCASSIDFGTRTDTQYFGPGTRLTVL.

The CDR3 loop reads CASSLTTGGADQPQHF. Here the CDR3 DNA reads TGTGCCAGCTCACTTACGACAGGGGGCGCCGATCAGCCCCAGCATTTT. This rearrangement joins TRBV18 to TRBJ1-5, with 10 nucleotides matching TRBD1. The CDR3 covers 16 residues. Germline CDR1 and CDR2: KGHSH and LQKENI. The junction had 8 bases not matched to a gene; V was cut back by 4 bases and J by 5 bases. The entire variable domain, with the rest obtained from reference TRBV18 and TRBJ1-5, is as follows: NAGVMQNPRHLVRRRGQEARLRCSPMKGHSHVYWYRQLPEEGLKFMVYLQKENIIDESGMPKERFSAEFPKEGPSILRIQQVVRGDSAAYFCASSLTTGGADQPQHFGDGTRLSIL.

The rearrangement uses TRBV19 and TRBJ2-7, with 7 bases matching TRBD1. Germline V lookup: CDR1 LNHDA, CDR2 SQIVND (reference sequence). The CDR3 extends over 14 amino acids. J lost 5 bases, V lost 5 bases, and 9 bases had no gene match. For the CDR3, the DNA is TGTGCCAGTAGTCCTACAGGGGCTAGGAACGAGCAGTACTTC. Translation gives CASSPTGARNEQYF.

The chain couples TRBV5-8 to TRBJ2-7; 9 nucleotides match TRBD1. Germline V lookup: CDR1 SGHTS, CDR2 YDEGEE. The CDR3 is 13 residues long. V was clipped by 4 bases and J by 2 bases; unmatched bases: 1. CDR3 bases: TGTGCCAGCAGCAGGACAGGGGCCTACGAGCAGTACTTC. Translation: CASSRTGAYEQYF.

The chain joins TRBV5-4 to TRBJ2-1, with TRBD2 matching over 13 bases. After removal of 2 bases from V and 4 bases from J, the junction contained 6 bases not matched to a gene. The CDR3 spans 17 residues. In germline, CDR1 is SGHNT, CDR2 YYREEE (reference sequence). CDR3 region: CASSFRQLAGGYNEQFF. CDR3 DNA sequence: TGTGCCAGCAGCTTTCGCCAACTAGCGGGGGGGTACAATGAGCAGTTCTTC. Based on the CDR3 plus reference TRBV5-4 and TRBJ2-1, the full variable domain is ETGVTQSPTHLIKTRGQQVTLRCSSQSGHNTVSWYQQALGQGPQFIFQYYREEENGRGNFPPRFSGLQFPNYSSELNVNALELDDSALYLCASSFRQLAGGYNEQFFGPGTRLTVL.

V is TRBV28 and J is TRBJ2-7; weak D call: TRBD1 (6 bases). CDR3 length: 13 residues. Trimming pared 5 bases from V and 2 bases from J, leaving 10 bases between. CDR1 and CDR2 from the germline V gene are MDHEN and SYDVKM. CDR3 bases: TGTGCCAGCAGTGGGACACCGGCCTACGAGCAGTACTTC. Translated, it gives CASSGTPAYEQYF.

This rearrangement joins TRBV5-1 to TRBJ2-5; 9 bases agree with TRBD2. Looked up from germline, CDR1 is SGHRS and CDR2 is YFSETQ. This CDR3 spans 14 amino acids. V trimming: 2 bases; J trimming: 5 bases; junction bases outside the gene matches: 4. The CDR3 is CASSFSGSRETQYF. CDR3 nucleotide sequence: TGCGCCAGCAGCTTTAGCGGGAGTAGGGAGACCCAGTACTTC. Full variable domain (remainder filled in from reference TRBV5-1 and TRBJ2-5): KAGVTQTPRYLIKTRGQQVTLSCSPISGHRSVSWYQQTPGQGLQFLFEYFSETQRNKGNFPGRFSGRQFSNSRSEMNVSTLELGDSALYLCASSFSGSRETQYFGPGTRLLVL.

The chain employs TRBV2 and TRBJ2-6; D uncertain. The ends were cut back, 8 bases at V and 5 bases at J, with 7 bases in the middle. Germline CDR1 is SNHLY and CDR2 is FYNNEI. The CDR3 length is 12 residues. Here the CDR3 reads CASSERANVLTF. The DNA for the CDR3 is TGTGCCAGCTCTGAGAGGGCCAACGTCCTGACTTTC.

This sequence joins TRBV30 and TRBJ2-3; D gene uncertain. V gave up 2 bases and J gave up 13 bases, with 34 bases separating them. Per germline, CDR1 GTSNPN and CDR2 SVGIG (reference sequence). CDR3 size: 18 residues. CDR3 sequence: CAWSLSRLTSTKKDPEYF. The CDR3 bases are TGTGCCTGGAGTTTGAGCAGGTTGACCTCAACCAAAAAAGACCCCGAGTATTTT.

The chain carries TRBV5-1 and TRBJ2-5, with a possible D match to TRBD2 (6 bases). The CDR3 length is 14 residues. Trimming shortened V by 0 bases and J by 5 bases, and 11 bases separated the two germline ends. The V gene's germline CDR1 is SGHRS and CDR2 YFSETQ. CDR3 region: CASSLGHAGETQYF. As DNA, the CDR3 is TGCGCCAGCAGCTTGGGTCATGCGGGGGAGACCCAGTACTTC.

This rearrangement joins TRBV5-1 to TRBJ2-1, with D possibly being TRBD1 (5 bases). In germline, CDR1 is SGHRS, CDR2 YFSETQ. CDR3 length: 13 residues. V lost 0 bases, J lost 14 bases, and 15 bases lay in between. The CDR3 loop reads CASSLEGSGKEFF. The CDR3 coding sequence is TGCGCCAGCAGCTTGGAGGGGTCGGGCAAAGAGTTCTTC.

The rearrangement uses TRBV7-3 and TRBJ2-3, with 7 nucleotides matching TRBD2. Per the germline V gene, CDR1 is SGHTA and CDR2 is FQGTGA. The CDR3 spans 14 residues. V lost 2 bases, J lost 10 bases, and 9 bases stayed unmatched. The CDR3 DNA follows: TGTGCCAGCAGCTTAGGGGGGGGTCCCAACGCGCAGTATTTT. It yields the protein CASSLGGGPNAQYF.

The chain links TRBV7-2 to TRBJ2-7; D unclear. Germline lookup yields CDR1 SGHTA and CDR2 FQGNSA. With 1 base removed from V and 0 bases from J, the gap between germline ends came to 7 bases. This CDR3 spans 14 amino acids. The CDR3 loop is CASSLDGFSYEQYF. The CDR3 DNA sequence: TGTGCCAGCAGCTTAGATGGGTTCTCCTACGAGCAGTACTTC.

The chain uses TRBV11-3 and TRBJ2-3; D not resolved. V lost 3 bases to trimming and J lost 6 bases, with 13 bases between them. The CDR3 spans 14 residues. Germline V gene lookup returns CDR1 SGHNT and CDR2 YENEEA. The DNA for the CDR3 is TGTGCCAGCAGCTTCGGAGAACTGGATGATACGCAGTATTTT. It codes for CASSFGELDDTQYF.

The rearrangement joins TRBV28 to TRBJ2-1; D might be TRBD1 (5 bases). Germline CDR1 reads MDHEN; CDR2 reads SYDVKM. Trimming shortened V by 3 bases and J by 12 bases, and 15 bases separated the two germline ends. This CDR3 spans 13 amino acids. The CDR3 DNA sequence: TGTGCCAGCAGTTTTGGGCTGAAAAGGGGGCAGTTCTTC. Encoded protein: CASSFGLKRGQFF.

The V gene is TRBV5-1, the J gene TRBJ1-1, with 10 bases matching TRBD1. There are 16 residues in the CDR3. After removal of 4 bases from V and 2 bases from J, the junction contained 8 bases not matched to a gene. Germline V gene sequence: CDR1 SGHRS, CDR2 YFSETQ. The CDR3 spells CASSRDRGLSNTEAFF. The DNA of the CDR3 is TGCGCCAGCAGCCGAGACAGGGGGCTTAGTAACACTGAAGCTTTCTTT.